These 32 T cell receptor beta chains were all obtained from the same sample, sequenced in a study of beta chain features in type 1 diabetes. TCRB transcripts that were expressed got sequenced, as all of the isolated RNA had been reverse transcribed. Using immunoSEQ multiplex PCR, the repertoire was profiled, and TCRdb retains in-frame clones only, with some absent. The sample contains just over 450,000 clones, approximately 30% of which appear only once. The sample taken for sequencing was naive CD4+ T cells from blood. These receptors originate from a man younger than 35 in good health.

The CDR3: CASSVEQGSYEQYF. DNA for the CDR3: TGTGCCAGCAGCGTAGAACAGGGGTCCTACGAGCAGTACTTC. The chain joins TRBV9 to TRBJ2-7; TRBD1 aligns across 7 bases. The CDR3 covers 14 residues. CDR1 SGDLS and CDR2 YYNGEE come from the germline V gene. With 0 bases clipped from V and 1 base from J, the junction kept 1 base outside the gene matches. The full variable domain, completed using reference TRBV9 and TRBJ2-7, is DSGVTQTPKHLITATGQRVTLRCSPRSGDLSVYWYQQSLDQGLQFLIQYYNGEERAKGNILERFSAQQFPDLHSELNLSSLELGDSALYFCASSVEQGSYEQYFGPGTRLTVT.

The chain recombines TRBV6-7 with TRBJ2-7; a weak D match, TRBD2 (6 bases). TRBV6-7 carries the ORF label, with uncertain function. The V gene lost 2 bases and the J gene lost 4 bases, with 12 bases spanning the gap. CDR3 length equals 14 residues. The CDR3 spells CASSYQAGNYEQYF. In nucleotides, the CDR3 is TGTGCCAGCAGTTACCAGGCGGGGAATTACGAGCAGTACTTC.

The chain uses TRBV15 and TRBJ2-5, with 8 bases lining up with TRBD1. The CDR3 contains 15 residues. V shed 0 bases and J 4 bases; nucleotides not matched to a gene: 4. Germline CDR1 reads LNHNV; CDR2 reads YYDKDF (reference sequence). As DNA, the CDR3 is TGTGCCACCAGCAGAGAGGCGACAGGGGTAGAGACCCAGTACTTC. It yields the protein CATSREATGVETQYF.

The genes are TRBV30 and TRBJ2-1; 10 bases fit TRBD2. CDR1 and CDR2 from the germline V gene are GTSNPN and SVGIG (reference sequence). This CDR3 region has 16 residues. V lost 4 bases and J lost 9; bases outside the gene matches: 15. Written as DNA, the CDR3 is TGTGCCTGGATGCCCGGTCTAGCGGGAGTTCCGGGTGAGCAGTTCTTC. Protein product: CAWMPGLAGVPGEQFF.

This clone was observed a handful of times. The CDR3: CASSTGASGFTQYF. CDR3 coding DNA: TGTGCCAGCAGCACCGGCGCTAGCGGGTTTACGCAGTATTTT. The chain employs TRBV6-6 and TRBJ2-3, with 8 bases lining up with TRBD2. Germline values: CDR1 MNHNY, CDR2 SVGAGI (reference sequence). After removal of 6 bases from V and 8 bases from J, the junction contained 10 bases not matched to a gene. The CDR3 length is 14 residues.

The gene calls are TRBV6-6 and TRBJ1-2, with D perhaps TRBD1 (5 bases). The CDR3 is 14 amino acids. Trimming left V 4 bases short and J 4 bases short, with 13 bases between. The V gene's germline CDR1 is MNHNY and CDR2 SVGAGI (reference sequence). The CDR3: CASSSPGTTYGYTF. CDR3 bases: TGTGCCAGCAGTTCCCCCGGGACGACCTATGGCTACACCTTC.

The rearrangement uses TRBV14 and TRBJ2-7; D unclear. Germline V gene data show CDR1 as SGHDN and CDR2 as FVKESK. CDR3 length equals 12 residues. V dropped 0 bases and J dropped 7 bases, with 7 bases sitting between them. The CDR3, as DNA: TGTGCCAGCAGCCAAGATTCAGAGGAGCAGTACTTC. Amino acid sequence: CASSQDSEEQYF. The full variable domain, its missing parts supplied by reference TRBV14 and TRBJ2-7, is EAGVTQFPSHSVIEKGQTVTLRCDPISGHDNLYWYRRVMGKEIKFLLHFVKESKQDESGMPNNRFLAERTGGTYSTLKVQPAELEDSGVYFCASSQDSEEQYFGPGTRLTVT.

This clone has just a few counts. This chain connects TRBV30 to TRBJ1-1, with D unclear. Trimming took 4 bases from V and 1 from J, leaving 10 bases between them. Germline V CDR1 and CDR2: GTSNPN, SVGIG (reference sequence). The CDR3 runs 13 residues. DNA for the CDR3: TGTGCCTGGAAAACCGAATCGAACACTGAAGCTTTCTTT. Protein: CAWKTESNTEAFF.

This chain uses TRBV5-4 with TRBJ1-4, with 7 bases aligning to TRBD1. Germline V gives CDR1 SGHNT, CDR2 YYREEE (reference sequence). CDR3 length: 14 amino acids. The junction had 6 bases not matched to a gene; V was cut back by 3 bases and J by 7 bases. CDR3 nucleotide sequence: TGTGCCAGCAGCTCAGACAGGGCAACTGAAAAACTGTTTTTT. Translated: CASSSDRATEKLFF. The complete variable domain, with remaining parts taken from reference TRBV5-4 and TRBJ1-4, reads ETGVTQSPTHLIKTRGQQVTLRCSSQSGHNTVSWYQQALGQGPQFIFQYYREEENGRGNFPPRFSGLQFPNYSSELNVNALELDDSALYLCASSSDRATEKLFFGSGTQLSVL.

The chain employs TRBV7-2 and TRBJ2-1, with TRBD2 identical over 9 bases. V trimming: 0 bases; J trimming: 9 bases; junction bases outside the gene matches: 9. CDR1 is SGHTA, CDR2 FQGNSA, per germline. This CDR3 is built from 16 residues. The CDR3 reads CASSLALAGSLSEQFF. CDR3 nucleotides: TGTGCCAGCAGCTTAGCGCTAGCGGGAAGCCTCAGTGAGCAGTTCTTC.

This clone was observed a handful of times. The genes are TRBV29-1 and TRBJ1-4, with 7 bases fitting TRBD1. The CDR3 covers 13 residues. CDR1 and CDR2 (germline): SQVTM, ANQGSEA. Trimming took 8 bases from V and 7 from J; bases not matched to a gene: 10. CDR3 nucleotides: TGCAGCACCCTCTGGGCAGGGGGTGAAAAACTGTTTTTT. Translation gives CSTLWAGGEKLFF.

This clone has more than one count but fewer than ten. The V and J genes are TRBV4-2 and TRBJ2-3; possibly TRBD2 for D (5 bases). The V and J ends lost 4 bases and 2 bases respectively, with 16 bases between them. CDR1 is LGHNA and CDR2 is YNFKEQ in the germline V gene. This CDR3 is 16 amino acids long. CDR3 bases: TGTGCCAGCAGCCCCCGGAGCGGAGACTTCACAGATACGCAGTATTTT. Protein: CASSPRSGDFTDTQYF.

In DNA, the CDR3 is TGCGCCAGCAGCCACACTAGCGGGAGCCGGGCTAATGAGCAGTTCTTC. As protein: CASSHTSGSRANEQFF. The chain joins TRBV4-1 to TRBJ2-1, with TRBD2 matching over 11 bases. This CDR3 is built from 16 residues. With V trimmed by 3 bases and J by 7 bases, 8 bases remained unmatched. Germline V lookup: CDR1 MGHRA, CDR2 YSYEKL.

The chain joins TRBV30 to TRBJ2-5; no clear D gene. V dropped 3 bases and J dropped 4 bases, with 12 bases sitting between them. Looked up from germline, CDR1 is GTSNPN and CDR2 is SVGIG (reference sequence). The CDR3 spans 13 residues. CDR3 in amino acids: CAWSVSDGETQYF. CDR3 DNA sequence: TGTGCCTGGAGCGTTTCGGACGGAGAGACCCAGTACTTC.

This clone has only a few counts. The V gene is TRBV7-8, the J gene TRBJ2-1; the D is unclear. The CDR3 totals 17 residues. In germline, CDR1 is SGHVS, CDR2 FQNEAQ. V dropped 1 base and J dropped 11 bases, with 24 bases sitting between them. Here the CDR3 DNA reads TGTGCCAGCAGCTTAGTTCGGGTAGGCCTCCTTCGGAGTAAGCAGTTCTTC. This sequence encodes CASSLVRVGLLRSKQFF.

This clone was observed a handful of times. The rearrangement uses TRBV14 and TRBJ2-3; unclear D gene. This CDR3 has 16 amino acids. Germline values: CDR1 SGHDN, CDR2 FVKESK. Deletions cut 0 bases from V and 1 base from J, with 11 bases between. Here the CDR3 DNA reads TGTGCCAGCAGCCAAGAGAGGATGGCTCGCACAGATACGCAGTATTTT. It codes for CASSQERMARTDTQYF. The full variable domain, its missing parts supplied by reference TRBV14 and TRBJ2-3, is EAGVTQFPSHSVIEKGQTVTLRCDPISGHDNLYWYRRVMGKEIKFLLHFVKESKQDESGMPNNRFLAERTGGTYSTLKVQPAELEDSGVYFCASSQERMARTDTQYFGPGTRLTVL.

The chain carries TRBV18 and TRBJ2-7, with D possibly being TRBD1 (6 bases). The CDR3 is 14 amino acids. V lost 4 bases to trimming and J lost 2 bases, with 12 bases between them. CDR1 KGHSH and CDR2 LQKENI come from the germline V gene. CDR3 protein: CASSLTGLPYEQYF. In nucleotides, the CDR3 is TGTGCCAGCTCACTCACAGGGTTACCCTACGAGCAGTACTTC. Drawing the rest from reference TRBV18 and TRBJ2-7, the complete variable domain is NAGVMQNPRHLVRRRGQEARLRCSPMKGHSHVYWYRQLPEEGLKFMVYLQKENIIDESGMPKERFSAEFPKEGPSILRIQQVVRGDSAAYFCASSLTGLPYEQYFGPGTRLTVT.

This CDR3 reads CASTLAGLTPEAFF. CDR3 coding DNA: TGTGCCAGCACCCTCGCCGGTCTCACCCCTGAAGCTTTCTTT. The rearrangement joins TRBV4-2 to TRBJ1-1, with D unclear. Germline V CDR1 and CDR2: LGHNA, YNFKEQ. Deletions cut 7 bases from V and 6 bases from J, with 18 bases between. This CDR3 is 14 amino acids long.

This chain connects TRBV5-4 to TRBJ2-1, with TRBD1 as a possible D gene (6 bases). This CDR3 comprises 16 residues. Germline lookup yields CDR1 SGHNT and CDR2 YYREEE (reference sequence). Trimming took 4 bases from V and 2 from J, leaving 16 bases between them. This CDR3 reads CASSGSPTGTYNEQFF. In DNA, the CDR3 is TGTGCCAGCAGCGGGAGTCCGACAGGCACCTACAATGAGCAGTTCTTC.

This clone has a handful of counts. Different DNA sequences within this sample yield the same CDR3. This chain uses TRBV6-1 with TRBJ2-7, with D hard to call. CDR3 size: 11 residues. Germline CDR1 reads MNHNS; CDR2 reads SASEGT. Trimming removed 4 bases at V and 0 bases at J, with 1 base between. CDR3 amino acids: CASSVSYEQYF. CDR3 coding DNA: TGTGCCAGCAGTGTCTCCTACGAGCAGTACTTC.

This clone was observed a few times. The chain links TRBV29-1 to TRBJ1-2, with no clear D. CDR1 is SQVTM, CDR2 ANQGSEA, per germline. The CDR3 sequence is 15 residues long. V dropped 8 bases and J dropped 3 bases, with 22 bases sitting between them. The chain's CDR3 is CSLTGGSYLYYGYTF. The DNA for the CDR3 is TGCAGCTTGACTGGCGGATCATACTTGTACTATGGCTACACCTTC.

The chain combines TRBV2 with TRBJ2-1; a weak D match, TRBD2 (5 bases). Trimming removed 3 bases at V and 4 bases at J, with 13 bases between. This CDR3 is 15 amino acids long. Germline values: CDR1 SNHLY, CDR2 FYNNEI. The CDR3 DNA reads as TGTGCCAGCAGTGAGTTGTACGGACTGTACAATGAGCAGTTCTTC. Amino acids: CASSELYGLYNEQFF.

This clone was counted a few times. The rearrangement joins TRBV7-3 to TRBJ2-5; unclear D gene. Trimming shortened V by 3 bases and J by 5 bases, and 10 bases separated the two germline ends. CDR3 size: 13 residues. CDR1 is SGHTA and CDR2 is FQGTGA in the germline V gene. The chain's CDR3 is CASSFGSGETQYF. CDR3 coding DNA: TGTGCCAGCAGCTTTGGTTCCGGCGAGACCCAGTACTTC.

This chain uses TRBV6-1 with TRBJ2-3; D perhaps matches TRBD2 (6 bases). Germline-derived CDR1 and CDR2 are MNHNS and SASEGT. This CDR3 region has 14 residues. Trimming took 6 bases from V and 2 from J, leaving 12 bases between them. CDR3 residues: CASREGTATDTQYF. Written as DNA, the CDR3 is TGTGCCAGCAGGGAGGGGACGGCCACAGATACGCAGTATTTT.

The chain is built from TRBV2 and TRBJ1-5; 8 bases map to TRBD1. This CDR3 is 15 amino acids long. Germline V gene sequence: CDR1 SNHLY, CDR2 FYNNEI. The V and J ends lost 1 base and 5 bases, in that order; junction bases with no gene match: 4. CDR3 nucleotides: TGTGCCAGCAGTGAAGAACGGACAGGGCATCAGCCCCAGCATTTT. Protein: CASSEERTGHQPQHF.

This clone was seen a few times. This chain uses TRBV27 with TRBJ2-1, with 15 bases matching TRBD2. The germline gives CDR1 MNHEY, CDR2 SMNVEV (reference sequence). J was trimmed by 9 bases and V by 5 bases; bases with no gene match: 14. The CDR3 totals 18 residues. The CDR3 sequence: CASSPWTSGRAGVGEQFF. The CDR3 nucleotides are TGTGCCAGCAGTCCTTGGACTAGCGGGAGGGCCGGCGTGGGTGAGCAGTTCTTC.

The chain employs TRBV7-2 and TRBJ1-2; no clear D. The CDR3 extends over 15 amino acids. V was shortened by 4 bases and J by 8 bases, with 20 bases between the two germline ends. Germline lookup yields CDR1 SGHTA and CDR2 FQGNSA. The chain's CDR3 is CASSSSPLGIGGYTF. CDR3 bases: TGTGCCAGCAGCTCTTCGCCTTTGGGCATAGGGGGCTACACCTTC.

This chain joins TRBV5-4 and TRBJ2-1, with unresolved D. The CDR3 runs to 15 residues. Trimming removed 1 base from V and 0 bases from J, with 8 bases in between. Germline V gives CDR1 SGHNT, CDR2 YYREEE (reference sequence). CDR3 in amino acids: CASSLRLSSYNEQFF. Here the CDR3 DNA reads TGTGCCAGCAGCTTGAGGCTGAGCTCCTACAATGAGCAGTTCTTC.

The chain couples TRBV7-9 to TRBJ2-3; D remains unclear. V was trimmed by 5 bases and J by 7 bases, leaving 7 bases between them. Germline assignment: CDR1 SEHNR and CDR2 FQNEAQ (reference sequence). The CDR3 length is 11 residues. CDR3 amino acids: CASSRGYTQYF. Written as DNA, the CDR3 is TGTGCCAGCAGCCGCGGATATACGCAGTATTTT.

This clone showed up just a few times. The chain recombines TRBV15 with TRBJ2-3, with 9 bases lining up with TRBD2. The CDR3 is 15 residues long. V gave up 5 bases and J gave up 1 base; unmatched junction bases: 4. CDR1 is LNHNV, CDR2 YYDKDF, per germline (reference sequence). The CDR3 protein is CATSPWTSGTDTQYF. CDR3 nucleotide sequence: TGTGCCACCAGCCCCTGGACTAGCGGCACAGATACGCAGTATTTT.

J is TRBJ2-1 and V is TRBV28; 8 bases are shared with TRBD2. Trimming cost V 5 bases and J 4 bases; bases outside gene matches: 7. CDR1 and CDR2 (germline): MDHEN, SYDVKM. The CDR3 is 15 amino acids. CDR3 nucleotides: TGTGCCAGCAGTATGACGGGAGGGCCGTACAATGAGCAGTTCTTC. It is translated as CASSMTGGPYNEQFF.

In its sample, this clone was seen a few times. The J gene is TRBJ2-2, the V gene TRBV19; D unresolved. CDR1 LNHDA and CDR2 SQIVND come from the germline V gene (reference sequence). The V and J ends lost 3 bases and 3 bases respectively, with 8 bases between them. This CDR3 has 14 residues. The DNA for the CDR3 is TGTGCCAGTAGTATCTTCAGATACACCGGGGAGCTGTTTTTT. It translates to CASSIFRYTGELFF.